This T cell receptor beta chain appears in the sequencing data of a study of blood T cell repertoires in COVID-19. Clones were read by immunoSEQ multiplex PCR, and TCRdb kept only the in-frame ones, dropping some. The data show 220,000 or so clones, with 65% to 85% seen just once and about 3.7% held by the top ten. This clone has more than one count but fewer than ten. Germline CDR1 KGHSH, CDR2 LQKENI. Trimming left V 1 base short and J 5 bases short, with 8 bases between. The length of the CDR3 is 13 residues. This TCR derives from a woman aged 55-75 years who had recovered from COVID-19. V and J are TRBV18 and TRBJ2-5; D unresolved. Sequencing was carried out using PBMCs or T cells enriched from blood (not recorded which). The CDR3, as DNA: TGTGCCAGCTCACCACACCTCCAGGAGACCCAGTACTTC. This codes for CASSPHLQETQYF.